These 3 T cell receptor beta chains came from one sample sequenced in a study of blood T cell repertoires in COVID-19. Assay: immunoSEQ multiplex PCR; the TCRdb copy retains only in-frame clones and omits some. The table lists under 65,000 clones, approximately 90% of them singletons, with 1.4% in the top ten. Sequencing used peripheral blood. All receptors derive from a man aged 55 to 70 with acute or convalescent COVID-19.

This clone was counted a single time. CDR3: CASSPRADYGYTF. As DNA, the CDR3 is TGTGCCAGCAGCCCCAGGGCCGACTATGGCTACACCTTC. This rearrangement joins TRBV6-2 or TRBV6-3 to TRBJ1-2; D is possibly TRBD1 (5 bases). V lost 6 bases to trimming and J lost 3 bases, with 11 bases between them. CDR3 length: 13 amino acids. CDR1 and CDR2 (germline): MNHEY, SVGEGT.

J is TRBJ1-1 and V is TRBV5-1, with 9 positions matching TRBD1. The CDR3 covers 15 residues. Losses at the gene ends were 4 bases for V and 3 bases for J; bases not matched to a gene: 7. CDR1 SGHRS and CDR2 YFSETQ come from the germline V gene. CDR3 residues: CASSKGTGSYTEAFF. The DNA of the CDR3 is TGCGCCAGCAGCAAGGGGACAGGGTCTTACACTGAAGCTTTCTTT.

The chain couples TRBV5-6 to TRBJ2-2; 8 nucleotides align to TRBD2. This CDR3 has 16 residues. Trimming took 3 bases from V and 4 from J; bases not matched to a gene: 8. Germline V gives CDR1 SGHDT, CDR2 YYEEEE. CDR3 region: CASSSLRGRSTGELFF. The CDR3 region has the DNA TGTGCCAGCAGCTCCCTCCGCGGGAGGTCCACCGGGGAGCTGTTTTTT.